Included here is one TCR beta chain sequence, with context. Its cognate antigen is unknown. Generated by immunoSEQ multiplex PCR, the TCRdb table keeps only in-frame clones and is missing some. The repertoire holds some 160,000 clones, roughly 85% seen once, with around 1.1% in the top ten. The CDR3 length is 14 residues. The germline gives CDR1 MNHEY, CDR2 SVGEGT. The ends lost 6 bases at V and 7 bases at J; junction bases unmatched: 10. The source of the sample is a study of T cell responses to AZD1222 COVID-19 vaccine. Study findings and constraints: Baseline seropositives among AZD1222 recipients totaled only five or six. With two AZD1222 doses given, Spike-specific TCR breadth and depth both rose. Across spike, vaccine-associated CD4 TCRs were found, dominant at 160-218 and 743-854.

The gene calls are TRBV6-2 or TRBV6-3 and TRBJ2-7; the match to TRBD2 covers 9 bases. Here the sequenced sample was peripheral blood, taken 28 days after the second AZD1222 dose. This sequence was found in an adult who received the AZD1222 COVID-19 vaccine. CDR3 residues: CASSPERGVGEQYF. CDR3 bases: TGTGCCAGCAGCCCCGAGCGGGGGGTAGGGGAGCAGTACTTC.